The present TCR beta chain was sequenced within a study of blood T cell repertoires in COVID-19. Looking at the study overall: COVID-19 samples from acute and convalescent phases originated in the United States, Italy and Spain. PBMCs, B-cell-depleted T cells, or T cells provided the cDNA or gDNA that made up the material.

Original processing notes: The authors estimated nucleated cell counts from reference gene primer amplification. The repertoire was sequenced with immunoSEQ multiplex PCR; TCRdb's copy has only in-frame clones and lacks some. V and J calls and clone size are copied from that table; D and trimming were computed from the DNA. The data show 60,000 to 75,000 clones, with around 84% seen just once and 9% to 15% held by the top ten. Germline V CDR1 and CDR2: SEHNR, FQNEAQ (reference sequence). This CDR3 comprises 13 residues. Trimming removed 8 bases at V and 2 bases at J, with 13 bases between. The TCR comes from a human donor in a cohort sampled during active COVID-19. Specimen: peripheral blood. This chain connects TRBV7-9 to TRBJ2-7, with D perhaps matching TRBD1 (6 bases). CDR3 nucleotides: TGTGCCAGCGCGCTACAGGGACCCTACGAGCAGTACTTC. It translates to CASALQGPYEQYF.